This passage covers 17 T cell receptor beta chains from one sample sequenced in a study of blood T cells in healthy people across ages. A sample-barcoded 5' primer and a J-beta primer mix were used in a second PCR of roughly 6 to 12 cycles. TCRdb re-analysed the 5' RACE reads in MiXCR, keeping a single row per CDR3 protein. The profile shows approximately 2,000,000 distinct CDR3 sequences, about 39% of them singletons. Sequencing was performed on blood. Receptor source: a human donor in good health.

The V and J genes are TRBV5-5 and TRBJ2-3; D is unresolved. CDR1 and CDR2 from the germline V gene are SGHKS and YYEKEE (reference sequence). V shed 6 bases and J shed 1 base, with 12 bases lying between them. The CDR3 is made up of 14 amino acids. In nucleotides, the CDR3 is TGTGCCAGCACCTTTGGGCAGGGCACAGATACGCAGTATTTT. This encodes CASTFGQGTDTQYF.

The rearrangement joins TRBV15 to TRBJ2-3; D remains ambiguous. V lost 4 bases and J lost 3, with 11 bases in between. Per the germline V gene, CDR1 is LNHNV and CDR2 is YYDKDF (reference sequence). The CDR3 totals 14 residues. The CDR3 spells CATSTPTSTDTQYF. In nucleotides, the CDR3 is TGTGCCACCAGCACCCCCACGTCGACAGATACGCAGTATTTT.

Here the CDR3 DNA reads TGTGCCAGCAGCGTAGCACCCGTCATTTCAGATACGCAGTATTTT. Its protein product is CASSVAPVISDTQYF. The chain joins TRBV9 to TRBJ2-3; the D is unclear. The CDR3 spans 15 residues. V dropped 0 bases and J dropped 4 bases, with 12 bases sitting between them. Germline assignment: CDR1 SGDLS and CDR2 YYNGEE.

This chain connects TRBV7-9 to TRBJ2-5, with D maybe TRBD2 (6 bases). Germline-derived CDR1 and CDR2 are SEHNR and FQNEAQ (reference sequence). The length of the CDR3 is 16 residues. V was cut by 2 bases and J by 11 bases, with 24 bases left in between. CDR3 coding DNA: TGTGCCAGCAGCTTATACCCCACGGCCACTAGCCTTGAGCAGTACTTC. This sequence encodes CASSLYPTATSLEQYF.

For this clonotype: The junction does not match germline at one end; this may be a read error. The V gene is TRBV4-2, the J gene TRBJ1-1; no clear D gene. This CDR3 is built from 14 residues. In germline, CDR1 is LGHNA, CDR2 YNFKEQ. CDR3 protein: CTSSQVMENTEAFF. In DNA, the CDR3 is TGTACCAGCAGCCAAGTGATGGAGAACACTGAAGCTTTCTTT.

V is TRBV29-1 and J is TRBJ2-1; D remains unclear. V lost 4 bases to trimming and J lost 7 bases, with 14 bases between them. The germline V gene has CDR1 SQVTM and CDR2 ANQGSEA. This CDR3 region has 13 residues. The DNA of the CDR3 is TGCAGCGTTGGGGAAAAGGCTAGAAATGAGCAGTTCTTC. It is translated as CSVGEKARNEQFF.

This chain joins TRBV12-3 or TRBV12-4 and TRBJ2-7; D gene uncertain. V was trimmed by 6 bases and J by 4 bases, leaving 10 bases between them. This CDR3 is built from 12 residues. The chain's CDR3 is CASSQYQYEQYF. The DNA of the CDR3 is TGTGCCAGCAGCCAATACCAATACGAGCAGTACTTC.

The chain combines TRBV12-3 or TRBV12-4 with TRBJ1-6, with D hard to call. V was clipped by 2 bases and J by 5 bases, with 10 bases between them. The CDR3 contains 15 residues. The CDR3 DNA reads TGTGCCAGCAGTTTAAGAGGGAGTAATAATTCACCCCTCCACTTT. As protein: CASSLRGSNNSPLHF.

This clonotype has a handful of counts. The genes are TRBV12-3 or TRBV12-4 and TRBJ2-4; 8 bases fit TRBD1. The CDR3 contains 16 residues. Unmatched junction bases numbered 10, after V lost 9 bases and J lost 0 bases. The CDR3 DNA reads as TGTGCCAGTCAGGGGGCGAGGATGGGAGCCAAAAACATTCAGTACTTC. Encoded protein: CASQGARMGAKNIQYF.

The chain links TRBV7-8 to TRBJ1-2; D gene unclear. Trimming removed 1 base at V and 7 bases at J, with 7 bases between. The CDR3 consists of 12 residues. Germline CDR1 SGHVS, CDR2 FQNEAQ. CDR3 in DNA: TGTGCCAGCAGCTTAGATTATACTGGCTACACCTTC. This sequence encodes CASSLDYTGYTF.

The J gene is TRBJ1-1, the V gene TRBV4-1; D call uncertain. The V end lost 0 bases, the J end lost 5 bases, and 10 bases lay between the germline ends. The length of the CDR3 is 14 residues. Germline CDR1 and CDR2: MGHRA and YSYEKL. The CDR3: CASSQEERETEAFF. Here the CDR3 DNA reads TGCGCCAGCAGCCAAGAGGAGAGGGAGACTGAAGCTTTCTTT.

The chain carries TRBV3-1 and TRBJ2-5; either TRBD1 or TRBD2 may fit D (5 bases each). The CDR3 length is 13 residues. Germline V gene data show CDR1 as LGHDT and CDR2 as YNNKEL (reference sequence). Trimming took off 3 bases at V and 12 bases at J, with 17 bases between the two ends. The CDR3 nucleotides are TGTGCCAGCAGCCAGGGACGTCGTAGTTCAAAGTACTTC. Protein sequence: CASSQGRRSSKYF.

The chain couples TRBV6-4 to TRBJ1-2; D not certain. The CDR3 spans 11 residues. Trimming removed 4 bases from V and 10 bases from J, with 10 bases in between. Germline V gene data show CDR1 as MRHNA and CDR2 as SNTAGT. The CDR3 region has the DNA TGTGCCAGCAGTGCGGTGGATTTCTACACCTTC. It codes for CASSAVDFYTF.

The chain joins TRBV20-1 to TRBJ2-1, with 11 positions matching TRBD2. Trimming cost V 1 base and J 1 base; bases outside gene matches: 6. The CDR3 length is 17 residues. Germline CDR1 and CDR2: DFQATT and SNEGSKA (reference sequence). CDR3 sequence (DNA): TGCAGTGCTAGAGTCCTAGCGGGGGGCGATTCCTACAATGAGCAGTTCTTC. This sequence encodes CSARVLAGGDSYNEQFF.

This chain joins TRBV13 and TRBJ2-3; D may be TRBD1 or TRBD2 (5 bases each). The V end was cut by 5 bases, the J end by 2 bases, with 11 bases between. The CDR3 is 14 amino acids. Germline-derived CDR1 and CDR2 are PRHDT and FYEKMQ (reference sequence). The CDR3: CASSRGVDTDTQYF. CDR3 coding DNA: TGTGCCAGCAGCCGAGGGGTTGACACAGATACGCAGTATTTT.

This clonotype has only a few counts. This rearrangement joins TRBV4-1 to TRBJ2-7; tentatively, D is TRBD2 (5 bases). CDR3 length equals 16 residues. Germline loops: CDR1 MGHRA, CDR2 YSYEKL. The ends were cut back, 1 base at V and 0 bases at J, with 13 bases in the middle. CDR3 protein: CASSQAGVTFSYEQYF. The CDR3 DNA reads as TGCGCCAGCAGCCAAGCCGGGGTAACCTTCTCCTACGAGCAGTACTTC.

Only a few counts were recorded for this clonotype. The chain carries TRBV7-2 and TRBJ2-1, with a tentative D call TRBD2 (6 bases). This CDR3 is built from 15 residues. V was clipped by 4 bases and J by 3 bases, with 13 bases between them. The V gene's germline CDR1 is SGHTA and CDR2 FQGNSA. DNA of the CDR3: TGTGCCAGCAGCTCTTGGCGGGGCGGCTACAATGAGCAGTTCTTC. Translation: CASSSWRGGYNEQFF.